Shown below are 28 T cell receptor beta chains from a single sample sequenced in a study of blood T cell repertoires in COVID-19. Sequenced by immunoSEQ multiplex PCR; TCRdb stores in-frame clones only, minus some. Found here are about 300,000 clones, over 85% of them singletons; the top ten hold approximately 1.8%. The sequenced sample consisted of peripheral blood. Source of these receptors: a woman in her 30s with COVID-19, enrolled during active disease.

This clone was observed once. The CDR3 is CASSSEGTASNYGYTF. CDR3 bases: TGTGCCAGCAGCTCAGAAGGGACAGCTAGTAACTATGGCTACACCTTC. The genes are TRBV21-1 and TRBJ1-2; TRBD1, the table's D call, was not compared with the DNA. TRBV21-1 is annotated as a pseudogene. This CDR3 is 16 amino acids long.

Here the CDR3 reads CAISPLQGRGANVLTF. The CDR3 bases are TGTGCCATCAGTCCCCTACAGGGGCGGGGGGCCAACGTCCTGACTTTC. This chain connects TRBV10-3 to TRBJ2-6, with 7 bases fitting TRBD1. V lost 5 bases and J lost 4; bases outside the gene matches: 8. Germline V lookup: CDR1 ENHRY, CDR2 SYGVKD. This CDR3 is 16 amino acids long.

The V and J genes are TRBV19 and TRBJ1-5; the match to TRBD1 covers 7 bases. Unmatched junction bases numbered 9, after V lost 4 bases and J lost 3 bases. This CDR3 spans 16 amino acids. Per germline, CDR1 LNHDA and CDR2 SQIVND (reference sequence). CDR3 DNA: TGTGCCAGTAGTAGCTACCTTCAGGGGGACAATCAGCCCCAGCATTTT. It is translated as CASSSYLQGDNQPQHF. Using reference TRBV19 and TRBJ1-5 for the parts outside the CDR3, the full variable domain is DGGITQSPKYLFRKEGQNVTLSCEQNLNHDAMYWYRQDPGQGLRLIYYSQIVNDFQKGDIAEGYSVSREKKESFPLTVTSAQKNPTAFYLCASSSYLQGDNQPQHFGDGTRLSIL.

This clone was found a few times. The DNA for the CDR3 is TGCGCCAGCAGCCAAGAAGGGACAGGGGGCGGCTATGGCTACACCTTC. It yields the protein CASSQEGTGGGYGYTF. The chain links TRBV4-3 to TRBJ1-2; 12 bases align to TRBD1. V dropped 0 bases and J dropped 4; count of bases not matched to a gene: 3. The CDR3 consists of 16 residues. Germline assignment: CDR1 LGHNA and CDR2 YSLEER.

This chain joins TRBV28 and TRBJ2-1, with D perhaps matching TRBD1 (6 bases). V was shortened by 11 bases and J by 4 bases, with 15 bases between the two germline ends. CDR1 MDHEN and CDR2 SYDVKM come from the germline V gene. The CDR3 is made up of 13 amino acids. This CDR3 is CAVQGILYNEQFF. The CDR3 DNA sequence: TGTGCCGTCCAGGGGATACTTTACAATGAGCAGTTCTTC.

The chain combines TRBV11-3 with TRBJ2-1; 8 positions match TRBD2. V gave up 4 bases and J gave up 8 bases; unmatched junction bases: 10. The CDR3 consists of 15 residues. Germline CDR1 reads SGHNT; CDR2 reads YENEEA. CDR3 coding DNA: TGTGCCAGCAGCTCGCGACGGGGGGGCAGGCATGAGCAGTTCTTC. Translated: CASSSRRGGRHEQFF.

V gene TRBV3-1 (or the pseudogene TRBV3-2) combines with J gene TRBJ1-6; the D gene is possibly TRBD1 (5 bases). The CDR3 sequence is 17 residues long. V lost 1 base and J 6 bases, leaving 16 bases between the germline ends. Germline-derived CDR1 and CDR2 are LGHDT and YNNKEL (reference sequence). The CDR3 nucleotides are TGTGCCAGCAGCCAAGCATCAGGGATCTTTGGTAATTCACCCCTCCACTTT. It encodes CASSQASGIFGNSPLHF.

This chain connects TRBV6-1 to TRBJ2-7; possibly TRBD1 for D (6 bases). V was cut by 3 bases and J by 2 bases, with 14 bases left in between. The CDR3 runs 15 residues. Germline V gene data show CDR1 as MNHNS and CDR2 as SASEGT. The CDR3 coding sequence is TGTGCCAGCAGTGATCCGAGACAGGCAACCTACGAGCAGTACGTC. Translation gives CASSDPRQATYEQYV.

The chain uses TRBV4-3 and TRBJ1-1; D unresolved. This CDR3 has 16 residues. Germline CDR1 LGHNA, CDR2 YSLEER. V lost 1 base, J lost 2 bases, and 14 bases lay in between. The CDR3 DNA reads TGCGCCAGCAGCCAAGGTCCCGGGATTTTAAACACTGAAGCTTTCTTT. Protein sequence: CASSQGPGILNTEAFF.

The rearrangement uses TRBV18 and TRBJ1-4, with unresolved D. V lost 2 bases and J lost 0, with 7 bases in between. The CDR3 sequence is 15 residues long. Germline CDR1 reads KGHSH; CDR2 reads LQKENI. CDR3 loop: CASSPVFSTNEKLFF. The CDR3 region has the DNA TGTGCCAGCTCACCAGTATTTTCAACTAATGAAAAACTGTTTTTT.

The J gene is TRBJ2-1, the V gene TRBV14; 8 bases fit TRBD2. CDR3 length: 16 amino acids. Germline CDR1 is SGHDN and CDR2 is FVKESK. J was trimmed by 0 bases and V by 4 bases; bases with no gene match: 5. In DNA, the CDR3 is TGTGCCAGCAGCCGACGACTAGCGACCTCCTACAATGAGCAGTTCTTC. Translating gives CASSRRLATSYNEQFF.

This chain joins TRBV6-5 and TRBJ1-2, with 7 bases aligning to TRBD1. The CDR3 spans 14 residues. J gave up 0 bases and V 6 bases, and 4 bases lay outside the gene matches. Germline values: CDR1 MNHEY, CDR2 SVGAGI. The CDR3 nucleotides are TGTGCCAGCAGCGGGACAGTTACTAACTATGGCTACACCTTC. Its translation is CASSGTVTNYGYTF.

The rearrangement uses TRBV5-1 and TRBJ1-3; 9 positions agree with TRBD1. Germline V gene lookup returns CDR1 SGHRS and CDR2 YFSETQ. This CDR3 spans 14 amino acids. Germline trimming cut 5 bases from V and 7 bases from J; bases unmatched to any gene: 7. Written as DNA, the CDR3 is TGCGCCAGCAGAAGGGGACAGGGAGGGAACACCATATATTTT. As protein: CASRRGQGGNTIYF.

This clone has a count of ten or more. The rearrangement links TRBV4-2 to TRBJ2-7; D is perhaps TRBD1 (6 bases). V gave up 0 bases and J gave up 5 bases, with 17 bases separating them. Germline loops: CDR1 LGHNA, CDR2 YNFKEQ. The length of the CDR3 is 16 residues. The CDR3: CASSQDPGRGHDEQYF. The CDR3 DNA reads TGTGCCAGCAGCCAAGATCCGGGCAGGGGACACGACGAGCAGTACTTC.

V usage is TRBV4-2 and J usage is TRBJ1-2; D call uncertain. Trimming left V 0 bases short and J 6 bases short, with 14 bases between. Germline CDR1 reads LGHNA; CDR2 reads YNFKEQ. The CDR3 length is 15 residues. Written as DNA, the CDR3 is TGTGCCAGCAGCCAAGATTCCGGGAGGGTAAATGGCTACACCTTC. Its protein product is CASSQDSGRVNGYTF.

The chain links TRBV21-1 to TRBJ1-5. TRBV21-1 is a recognized pseudogene. The CDR3 extends over 15 amino acids. The DNA for the CDR3 is TGTGCCAGCAGCAGGCGAGGATTTAGCAATCAGCCCCAGCATTTT. This encodes CASSRRGFSNQPQHF.

This chain connects TRBV6-5 to TRBJ1-5, with a tentative D call TRBD1 (5 bases). CDR3 size: 14 residues. Germline V gene data show CDR1 as MNHEY and CDR2 as SVGAGI. V was pared by 6 bases and J by 6 bases, with 15 bases between. CDR3 residues: CASRGSGGGQPQHF. The CDR3 DNA reads as TGTGCCAGCAGGGGCAGCGGGGGTGGTCAGCCCCAGCATTTT.

V and J are TRBV19 and TRBJ2-1, with D hard to call. Between the trimmed V and J ends, which lost 5 bases and 4 bases, there was a span of 18 bases. Germline CDR1 and CDR2: LNHDA and SQIVND (reference sequence). The CDR3 totals 16 residues. The CDR3 here is CASSPTTWPLYNEQFF. DNA for the CDR3: TGTGCCAGTAGTCCCACCACCTGGCCTTTGTACAATGAGCAGTTCTTC. Full variable domain (outside the CDR3, taken from reference TRBV19 and TRBJ2-1): DGGITQSPKYLFRKEGQNVTLSCEQNLNHDAMYWYRQDPGQGLRLIYYSQIVNDFQKGDIAEGYSVSREKKESFPLTVTSAQKNPTAFYLCASSPTTWPLYNEQFFGPGTRLTVL.

V usage is TRBV10-1 and J usage is TRBJ1-2; no firm D call. The CDR3 totals 13 residues. The germline V gene has CDR1 WNHNN and CDR2 SYGVQD (reference sequence). V was shortened by 7 bases and J by 13 bases, with 22 bases between the two germline ends. The DNA of the CDR3 is TGCGCCAGCACCAACGGACTGGGCAGTAGGAGCACCTTC. This translates into CASTNGLGSRSTF.

This clone was seen just once. This chain joins TRBV6-5 and TRBJ1-5, with D hard to call. CDR1 is MNHEY and CDR2 is SVGAGI in the germline V gene. V lost 0 bases and J lost 5, with 5 bases in between. The CDR3 is 13 residues long. As DNA, the CDR3 is TGTGCCAGCAGTTACTCGCGGCATCAGCCCCAGCATTTT. Amino acid sequence: CASSYSRHQPQHF.

The chain links TRBV5-6 to TRBJ1-2; TRBD1 matches at 8 bases. V was pared by 0 bases and J by 8 bases, with 9 bases of the junction left unmatched. There are 15 residues in the CDR3. Per germline, CDR1 SGHDT and CDR2 YYEEEE. As DNA, the CDR3 is TGTGCCAGCAGCTTGGGCGCAGGGGGCACGAGAGGCTACACCTTC. This gives the protein CASSLGAGGTRGYTF.

The rearrangement uses TRBV7-2 and TRBJ1-2, with a weak D call TRBD1 (6 bases). The CDR3 is 15 residues long. CDR1 and CDR2 (germline): SGHTA, FQGNSA. V dropped 5 bases and J dropped 2 bases, with 15 bases sitting between them. In nucleotides, the CDR3 is TGTGCCAGCAGCCTAGGGGGAACTAGGAACTATGGCTACACCTTC. Translated, it gives CASSLGGTRNYGYTF.

V usage is TRBV4-1 and J usage is TRBJ2-5, with D possibly being TRBD2 (6 bases). The CDR3 has 13 amino acids. V was shortened by 2 bases and J by 4 bases, with 8 bases between the two germline ends. Germline V CDR1 and CDR2: MGHRA, YSYEKL. The CDR3 region is CASSQQGGETQYF. DNA for the CDR3: TGCGCCAGCAGCCAACAGGGAGGAGAGACCCAGTACTTC.

The chain has TRBV7-9 and TRBJ2-1; 11 bases fit TRBD1. J gave up 7 bases and V 4 bases, and 6 bases lay outside the gene matches. This CDR3 comprises 15 residues. Germline V gives CDR1 SEHNR, CDR2 FQNEAQ (reference sequence). The DNA for the CDR3 is TGTGCCAGCAGCTCGGGGGACAGGGGGAGAAATGAGCAGTTCTTC. Protein sequence: CASSSGDRGRNEQFF.

The rearrangement uses TRBV27 and TRBJ1-1; D gene uncertain. The germline V gene has CDR1 MNHEY and CDR2 SMNVEV (reference sequence). V lost 3 bases and J 5 bases, leaving 16 bases between the germline ends. CDR3 length: 15 residues. CDR3 bases: TGTGCCAGCAGTTTGTCCAGGAGGTCGGCGACTGAAGCTTTCTTT. It codes for CASSLSRRSATEAFF.

This clone occurred once. The CDR3 nucleotides are TGTGCCAGCTCACCGATGGGGGCGGCGAACACTGAAGCTTTCTTT. Encoded protein: CASSPMGAANTEAFF. The chain recombines TRBV18 with TRBJ1-1, with a tentative D call TRBD1 (6 bases). Deletions cut 3 bases from V and 1 base from J, with 12 bases between. The CDR3 length is 15 residues. Per germline, CDR1 KGHSH and CDR2 LQKENI. Complete variable domain (other parts from reference TRBV18 and TRBJ1-1): NAGVMQNPRHLVRRRGQEARLRCSPMKGHSHVYWYRQLPEEGLKFMVYLQKENIIDESGMPKERFSAEFPKEGPSILRIQQVVRGDSAAYFCASSPMGAANTEAFFGQGTRLTVV.

The chain combines TRBV20-1 with TRBJ1-2; 9 bases line up with TRBD1. The V gene's germline CDR1 is DFQATT and CDR2 SNEGSKA (reference sequence). The CDR3 spans 17 residues. The junction had 15 bases not matched to a gene; V was cut back by 6 bases and J by 1 base. The CDR3 DNA is TGCAGTGCAAGTCACAGGGGGCGCCGATTCTTTAACTATGGCTACACCTTC. Translating it yields CSASHRGRRFFNYGYTF.

The chain is built from TRBV7-8 and TRBJ2-2; 7 bases line up with TRBD2. CDR1 and CDR2 (germline): SGHVS, FQNEAQ. With V trimmed by 4 bases and J by 8 bases, 13 bases remained unmatched. The CDR3 sequence is 16 residues long. The CDR3 DNA follows: TGTGCCAGCAGCTCTAGCGGAGTTCTAGCTCGAGGGGAGCTGTTTTTT. Amino acid sequence: CASSSSGVLARGELFF.